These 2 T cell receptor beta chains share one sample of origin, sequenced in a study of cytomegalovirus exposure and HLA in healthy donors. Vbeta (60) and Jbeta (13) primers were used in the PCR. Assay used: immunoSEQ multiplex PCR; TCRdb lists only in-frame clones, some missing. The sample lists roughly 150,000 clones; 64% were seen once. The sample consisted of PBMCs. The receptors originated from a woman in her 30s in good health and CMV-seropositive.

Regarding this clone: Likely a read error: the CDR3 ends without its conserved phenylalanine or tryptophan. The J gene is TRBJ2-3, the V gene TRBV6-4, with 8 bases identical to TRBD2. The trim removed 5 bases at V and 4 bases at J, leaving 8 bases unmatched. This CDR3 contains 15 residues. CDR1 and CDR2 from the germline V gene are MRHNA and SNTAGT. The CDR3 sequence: CASSRLAGSSDTQYV. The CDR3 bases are TGTGCCAGCAGTCGATTAGCGGGGAGCTCAGATACGCAGTATGTT.

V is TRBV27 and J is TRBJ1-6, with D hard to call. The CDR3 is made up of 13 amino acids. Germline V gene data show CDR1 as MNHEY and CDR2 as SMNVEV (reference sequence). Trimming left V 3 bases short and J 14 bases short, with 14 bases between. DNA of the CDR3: TGTGCCAGCAGTTTTGAGAGGTTGTCGGCCCTCCACTTT. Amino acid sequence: CASSFERLSALHF.